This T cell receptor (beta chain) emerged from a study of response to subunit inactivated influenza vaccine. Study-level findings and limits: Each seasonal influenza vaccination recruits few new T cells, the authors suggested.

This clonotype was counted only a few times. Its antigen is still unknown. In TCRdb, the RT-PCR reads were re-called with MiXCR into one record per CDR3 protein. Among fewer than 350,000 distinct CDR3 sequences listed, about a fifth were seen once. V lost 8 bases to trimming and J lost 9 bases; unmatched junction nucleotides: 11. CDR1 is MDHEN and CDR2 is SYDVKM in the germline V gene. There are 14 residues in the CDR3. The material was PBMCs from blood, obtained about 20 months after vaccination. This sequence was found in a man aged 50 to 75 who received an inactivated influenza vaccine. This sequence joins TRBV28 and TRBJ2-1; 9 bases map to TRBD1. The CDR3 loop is CASGQGPTGSEQFF. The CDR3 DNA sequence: TGTGCCAGCGGACAGGGGCCCACGGGCAGTGAGCAGTTCTTC.